The clone carrying this T cell receptor beta chain appeared many times. Its antigen is as yet unknown. This specimen belongs to a study of CD8 T cells in ankylosing spondylitis. Notes on the study in general: There was a TCR beta motif, made of 7 or 8 highly homologous variants, that appeared characteristic of ankylosing spondylitis blood.

One entry per CDR3 protein results from TCRdb running MiXCR on the 5' RACE reads. Of 500,000 to 550,000 distinct CDR3 sequences in the sample, about 12% are singletons; the top ten hold about 6.8%. Germline assignment: CDR1 SGHTA and CDR2 FQGNSA. The CDR3 runs 13 residues. V dropped 3 bases and J dropped 3 bases, with 7 bases sitting between them. This receptor was taken from a male donor with ankylosing spondylitis. Sequencing used blood, either unsorted or a sorted T cell fraction (not recorded which). The chain joins TRBV7-2 to TRBJ2-3, with D uncertain. CDR3 loop: CASSFLGTDTQYF. CDR3 nucleotide sequence: TGTGCCAGCAGCTTTCTAGGTACAGATACGCAGTATTTT.